Listed below are T cell receptor beta chains from one sample, sequenced in a study of T-cell memory formation after mild COVID-19. TCRdb analysed the 5' RACE reads with MiXCR anew, one entry per CDR3 protein. The sample includes approximately 100,000 distinct CDR3 sequences, around 12% seen only once; the top ten take 25% to 35%. The sequencing input was PBMCs or a T cell subset sorted from them (not recorded which). The receptors here all came from an adult woman who had mild COVID-19 (a few samples of this study predate the infection). Cell type and time point are not known. The CDR3 runs from the conserved cysteine through the conserved F or W.

V gene: TRBV29-1
J gene: TRBJ2-5
CDR3 protein: CSVEGRGETQYF

V gene: TRBV3-1
J gene: TRBJ1-1
CDR3 protein: CASSRAGYPEAFF

V gene: TRBV10-3
J gene: TRBJ2-3
CDR3 protein: CAISESGTGRTDTQYF

V gene: TRBV7-9
J gene: TRBJ2-5
CDR3 protein: CASSSLDTYQETQYF

V gene: TRBV12-3/TRBV12-4
J gene: TRBJ2-7
CDR3 protein: CASSFSSGGFYEQYF

V gene: TRBV6-5
J gene: TRBJ2-7
CDR3 protein: CASSKDIYEQYF

V gene: TRBV7-6
J gene: TRBJ2-2
CDR3 protein: CASSQGTNTGELFF

V gene: TRBV20-1
J gene: TRBJ1-2
CDR3 protein: CSARGPNYGYTF

V gene: TRBV15
J gene: TRBJ1-2
CDR3 protein: CATSNRAGQNGYTF

V gene: TRBV7-6
J gene: TRBJ2-7
CDR3 protein: CASSLEGQPQYEQYF

V gene: TRBV2
J gene: TRBJ2-3
CDR3 protein: CASSGESSSTDTQYF

V gene: TRBV12-3/TRBV12-4
J gene: TRBJ1-1
CDR3 protein: CASRGLPLNTEAFF

V gene: TRBV6-5
J gene: TRBJ2-2
CDR3 protein: CASSHGRADYTGELFF

V gene: TRBV11-1
J gene: TRBJ2-2
CDR3 protein: CASSFGTGGFGELFF

V gene: TRBV6-5
J gene: TRBJ2-7
CDR3 protein: CASSYERGSYEQYF

V gene: TRBV6-6
J gene: TRBJ2-7
CDR3 protein: CASTKRDSSYEQYF

V gene: TRBV9
J gene: TRBJ2-1
CDR3 protein: CASSPSTSGSFHEQFF

V gene: TRBV7-2
J gene: TRBJ2-5
CDR3 protein: CASSLASVYSVYQETQYF

V gene: TRBV7-9
J gene: TRBJ2-1
CDR3 protein: CASSFQPGQGYNEQFF

V gene: TRBV9
J gene: TRBJ2-2
CDR3 protein: CASSPHLRTGVLSANTGELFF

V gene: TRBV7-9
J gene: TRBJ2-2
CDR3 protein: CASSLGPSGDHNTGELFF

V gene: TRBV15
J gene: TRBJ1-1
CDR3 protein: CATSRDGGTEAFF

V gene: TRBV7-9
J gene: TRBJ2-4
CDR3 protein: CASSLAPTNQNIQYF

V gene: TRBV29-1
J gene: TRBJ2-1
CDR3 protein: CSGTDTTMRQFF

V gene: TRBV7-2
J gene: TRBJ2-1
CDR3 protein: CASSLASASSYNEQFF

V gene: TRBV5-1
J gene: TRBJ1-1
CDR3 protein: CASSWGDGNEAFF

V gene: TRBV3-1
J gene: TRBJ2-3
CDR3 protein: CASSQDTQSTDTQYF

V gene: TRBV9
J gene: TRBJ2-7
CDR3 protein: CASSVGPPYEQYF

V gene: TRBV7-2
J gene: TRBJ2-3
CDR3 protein: CASSRGGSDTQYF

V gene: TRBV28
J gene: TRBJ2-3
CDR3 protein: CASSFMSGTDTQYF

V gene: TRBV6-9
J gene: TRBJ1-1
CDR3 protein: CASRETGEAFF

V gene: TRBV4-3
J gene: TRBJ2-1
CDR3 protein: CASSQDTSVNEQFF

V gene: TRBV7-9
J gene: TRBJ2-5
CDR3 protein: CASSPQIEEGETQYF

V gene: TRBV9
J gene: TRBJ2-2
CDR3 protein: CASSVSLRNTGELFF

V gene: TRBV29-1
J gene: TRBJ1-6
CDR3 protein: CSARTGVENSPLHF

V gene: TRBV12-3/TRBV12-4
J gene: TRBJ2-3
CDR3 protein: CASSLVGGPADTQYF

V gene: TRBV5-6
J gene: TRBJ2-3
CDR3 protein: CASSEGGTSTDTQYF

V gene: TRBV5-1
J gene: TRBJ1-1
CDR3 protein: CASSLGAGTEAFF

V gene: TRBV12-5
J gene: TRBJ2-7
CDR3 protein: CASGQHLDEQYF

V gene: TRBV11-2
J gene: TRBJ2-1
CDR3 protein: CASSPADISNEQFF

V gene: TRBV24-1
J gene: TRBJ2-5
CDR3 protein: CATSDSLTGPRDF

V gene: TRBV7-6
J gene: TRBJ2-2
CDR3 protein: CASSLAGTSGSPGELFF

V gene: TRBV7-3
J gene: TRBJ2-3
CDR3 protein: CASSTSGSRADTQYF

V gene: TRBV11-2
J gene: TRBJ2-3
CDR3 protein: CASNTGNRDTQYF

V gene: TRBV6-1
J gene: TRBJ2-7
CDR3 protein: CASSESDLTPGEQYF

V gene: TRBV6-5
J gene: TRBJ2-5
CDR3 protein: CASSQIAQETQYF

V gene: TRBV9
J gene: TRBJ2-7
CDR3 protein: CASSRDYGFSYEQYF

V gene: TRBV5-1
J gene: TRBJ2-4
CDR3 protein: CASSLAGGAKNIQYF

V gene: TRBV7-6
J gene: TRBJ2-4
CDR3 protein: CASGHGNIQYF

V gene: TRBV7-9
J gene: TRBJ2-3
CDR3 protein: CASSHDTDTQYF

V gene: TRBV6-1
J gene: TRBJ2-7
CDR3 protein: CASRWTASSYEQYF

V gene: TRBV5-1
J gene: TRBJ1-2
CDR3 protein: CASSLEGEGGYGYTF

V gene: TRBV12-3/TRBV12-4
J gene: TRBJ2-2
CDR3 protein: CASRISGHPATGELFF

V gene: TRBV6-5
J gene: TRBJ2-1
CDR3 protein: CASRLMGHNEQFF

V gene: TRBV6-5
J gene: TRBJ2-2
CDR3 protein: CASSYDSDTGELFF

V gene: TRBV20-1
J gene: TRBJ2-7
CDR3 protein: CSAGVEVAGDFWQYF

V gene: TRBV11-2
J gene: TRBJ2-3
CDR3 protein: CASSSRTSGYTDTQYF

V gene: TRBV4-2
J gene: TRBJ2-7
CDR3 protein: CASSQESAGSYEQYF

V gene: TRBV7-9
J gene: TRBJ2-3
CDR3 protein: CASSFFRGGTDTQYF